These 32 T cell receptor beta chains were sequenced from one sample in a study of blood T cell repertoires in COVID-19. Here immunoSEQ multiplex PCR was the method, and the copy in TCRdb shows in-frame clones only, minus some. Here the sample spans a few hundred thousand clones, roughly 87% being singletons. The source material was PBMCs or T cells enriched from blood (not recorded which). Source of these receptors: a woman aged 25-40 years who had recovered from COVID-19.

This chain joins TRBV6-5 and TRBJ2-1, with D maybe TRBD2 (6 bases). The CDR3 covers 14 residues. The germline CDR1 and CDR2 sequences are MNHEY and SVGAGI. Trimming stripped 7 bases from V and 9 bases from J, with 19 bases between. The CDR3 nucleotides are TGTGCCAGCACCCAGAGGACGGGGGTGGTTGAGCAGTTCTTC. Translated, it gives CASTQRTGVVEQFF.

V usage is TRBV29-1 and J usage is TRBJ2-3; the D gene is possibly TRBD1 (6 bases). V shed 1 base and J shed 1 base, with 15 bases lying between them. Germline values: CDR1 SQVTM, CDR2 ANQGSEA. This CDR3 is 16 amino acids long. CDR3 coding DNA: TGCAGCGTTGAAGGGGTTATTTCAGGGGGCACAGATACGCAGTATTTT. Its translation: CSVEGVISGGTDTQYF.

V is TRBV11-1 and J is TRBJ2-2; D call uncertain. V lost 3 bases and J 9 bases, leaving 5 bases between the germline ends. CDR1 and CDR2 (germline): SGHAT, FQDESV (reference sequence). The length of the CDR3 is 11 residues. CDR3 DNA: TGTGCCAGCAGCTTGGGCCGGGAGCTGTTTTTT. This encodes CASSLGRELFF.

This clone occurred a few times. This sequence joins TRBV6-2 or TRBV6-3 and TRBJ1-6; weak D call: TRBD1 (6 bases). V was shortened by 2 bases and J by 7 bases, with 12 bases between the two germline ends. The CDR3 runs to 15 residues. Germline CDR1 and CDR2: MNHEY and SVGEGT. The CDR3 is CASSYIGQGNSPLHF. The DNA for the CDR3 is TGTGCCAGCAGTTACATCGGGCAGGGGAATTCACCCCTCCACTTT.

This clone came up a few times. The chain couples TRBV19 to TRBJ1-1; TRBD1 might be the D (6 bases). The CDR3 is 13 residues long. Trimming removed 4 bases from V and 4 bases from J, with 10 bases in between. CDR1 is LNHDA and CDR2 is SQIVND in the germline V gene (reference sequence). CDR3 in amino acids: CASSTGAGTEAFF. The CDR3 nucleotides are TGTGCCAGTAGTACAGGGGCAGGCACTGAAGCTTTCTTT.

This chain joins TRBV5-6 and TRBJ1-6; D is possibly TRBD1 (5 bases). Trimming removed 0 bases at V and 8 bases at J, with 15 bases between. Germline CDR1 reads SGHDT; CDR2 reads YYEEEE. The CDR3 extends over 16 amino acids. CDR3 protein: CASSLAWAGRDSPLHF. CDR3 DNA sequence: TGTGCCAGCAGCTTGGCCTGGGCAGGGCGAGATTCACCCCTCCACTTT.

This rearrangement joins TRBV7-3 to TRBJ2-3, with D perhaps TRBD1 (6 bases). Germline-derived CDR1 and CDR2 are SGHTA and FQGTGA. The germline V and J ends were trimmed by 3 bases and 4 bases, with 8 bases remaining between them. The CDR3 has 13 residues. The CDR3 sequence: CASSFKGADTQYF. The CDR3 nucleotides read TGTGCCAGCAGCTTTAAGGGGGCAGATACGCAGTATTTT. The full variable domain, rest sourced from reference TRBV7-3 and TRBJ2-3, is GAGVSQTPSNKVTEKGKYVELRCDPISGHTALYWYRQSLGQGPEFLIYFQGTGAADDSGLPNDRFFAVRPEGSVSTLKIQRTERGDSAVYLCASSFKGADTQYFGPGTRLTVL.

This clone is a singleton in its sample. The V call is TRBV28, the J call TRBJ1-2; D remains unclear. There are 12 residues in the CDR3. V was clipped by 2 bases and J by 6 bases, with 7 bases between them. The germline CDR1 and CDR2 sequences are MDHEN and SYDVKM. The CDR3 region is CASSLTGNGYTF. For the CDR3, the DNA is TGTGCCAGCAGTTTAACCGGGAATGGCTACACCTTC.

The gene calls are TRBV11-1 and TRBJ1-4; D is unclear. This CDR3 is built from 16 residues. CDR1 SGHAT and CDR2 FQDESV come from the germline V gene (reference sequence). Between the trimmed V and J ends, which lost 5 bases and 7 bases, there was a span of 20 bases. The CDR3 sequence is CASSPRRVSSSEKLFF. The CDR3 DNA is TGTGCCAGCAGCCCGCGTCGGGTCTCCAGTAGTGAAAAACTGTTTTTT.

The chain employs TRBV6-4 and TRBJ2-1, with TRBD2 matching over 10 bases. CDR3 length equals 19 residues. In germline, CDR1 is MRHNA, CDR2 SNTAGT. Trimming removed 4 bases from V and 2 bases from J; junction bases left unmatched: 14. CDR3 sequence (DNA): TGTGCCAGCAGTGCTAAGGGTCTGAGCGGGGGGGCTCCCTACAATGAGCAGTTCTTC. This sequence encodes CASSAKGLSGGAPYNEQFF.

This sequence joins TRBV30 and TRBJ1-2; D not certain. CDR1 is GTSNPN and CDR2 is SVGIG in the germline V gene (reference sequence). This CDR3 has 10 amino acids. V lost 5 bases and J lost 11, with 12 bases in between. The DNA for the CDR3 is TGTGCCTGGCAAGAGGTCGTTTACACCTTC. This translates into CAWQEVVYTF.

The chain has TRBV15 and TRBJ1-1, with TRBD1 as a possible D gene (5 bases). This CDR3 has 14 residues. With 4 bases removed from V and 4 bases from J, the gap between germline ends came to 13 bases. The germline CDR1 and CDR2 sequences are LNHNV and YYDKDF (reference sequence). CDR3 nucleotides: TGTGCCACCAGCAAAGTAGGGGTTGGCACTGAAGCTTTCTTT. Protein sequence: CATSKVGVGTEAFF.

The CDR3 DNA is TGTGCCTGGAGTTCCGGTGAAAAACTGTTTTTT. It codes for CAWSSGEKLFF. This chain links TRBV30 with TRBJ1-4; D remains ambiguous. Germline CDR1 GTSNPN, CDR2 SVGIG (reference sequence). CDR3 length equals 11 residues. V was pared by 2 bases and J by 7 bases, with 5 bases between.

The chain has TRBV7-6 and TRBJ2-2, with 8 nucleotides matching TRBD2. Germline values: CDR1 SGHVS, CDR2 FNYEAQ. V was pared by 1 base and J by 3 bases, with 7 bases of the junction left unmatched. This CDR3 is built from 17 residues. CDR3 sequence reads: CASSLGGIAGYTGELFF. For the CDR3, the DNA is TGTGCCAGCAGCTTAGGAGGGATAGCGGGGTACACCGGGGAGCTGTTTTTT.

This rearrangement joins TRBV4-3 to TRBJ1-2; 7 bases are shared with TRBD1. The CDR3 runs to 14 residues. CDR1 LGHNA and CDR2 YSLEER come from the germline V gene. V lost 3 bases and J lost 10; bases outside the gene matches: 11. CDR3 DNA: TGCGCCAGCAGCCAGCAACATGGGACAGAATACTACACCTTC. Translated: CASSQQHGTEYYTF.

The rearrangement uses TRBV20-1 and TRBJ2-2; tentatively, D is TRBD2 (5 bases). Trimming removed 6 bases at V and 7 bases at J, with 9 bases between. The CDR3 covers 11 residues. Germline loops: CDR1 DFQATT, CDR2 SNEGSKA (reference sequence). Here the CDR3 DNA reads TGCAGTGCCGGCCGGGGCGGGGAGCTGTTTTTT. This sequence encodes CSAGRGGELFF.

The chain recombines TRBV5-6 with TRBJ2-7; 7 bases agree with TRBD2. Germline CDR1 reads SGHDT; CDR2 reads YYEEEE. Germline trimming cut 0 bases from V and 3 bases from J; bases unmatched to any gene: 9. This CDR3 spans 16 amino acids. The DNA of the CDR3 is TGTGCCAGCAGCTTGGGGACCGGGACTATCAGCTACGAGCAGTACTTC. It is translated as CASSLGTGTISYEQYF.

The rearrangement links TRBV3-1 (or the pseudogene TRBV3-2) to TRBJ1-2; the D is unclear. CDR3 length: 11 amino acids. Germline CDR1 reads LGHDT; CDR2 reads YNNKEL (reference sequence). Trimming removed 3 bases from V and 7 bases from J, with 6 bases in between. The DNA of the CDR3 is TGTGCCAGCAGCCATACTGGTGGCTACACCTTC. This codes for CASSHTGGYTF.

The chain's CDR3 is CASSQSGGRLNTEAFF. For the CDR3, the DNA is TGTGCCAGCAGCCAATCAGGGGGCCGACTGAACACTGAAGCTTTCTTT. The chain recombines TRBV4-2 with TRBJ1-1; 8 bases agree with TRBD1. Germline V CDR1 and CDR2: LGHNA, YNFKEQ. This CDR3 contains 16 residues. V was clipped by 2 bases and J by 0 bases; unmatched bases: 5.

The chain carries TRBV5-1 and TRBJ1-2; D is ambiguous. Trimming removed 0 bases at V and 8 bases at J, with 8 bases between. This CDR3 has 12 amino acids. Germline loops: CDR1 SGHRS, CDR2 YFSETQ. Here the CDR3 DNA reads TGCGCCAGCAGCTTGGACCTTCGGGGCTACACCTTC. Its protein is CASSLDLRGYTF.

J is TRBJ1-1 and V is TRBV19, with 11 bases fitting TRBD1. CDR1 LNHDA and CDR2 SQIVND come from the germline V gene (reference sequence). This CDR3 is built from 15 residues. V gave up 3 bases and J gave up 5 bases; unmatched junction bases: 5. In DNA, the CDR3 is TGTGCCAGTAGTATTTCGGACAGGGGGCAAACTGAAGCTTTCTTT. It translates to CASSISDRGQTEAFF.

This chain joins TRBV12-3 or TRBV12-4 and TRBJ1-1; D is possibly TRBD1 (5 bases). This CDR3 comprises 13 residues. V shed 3 bases and J shed 6 bases, with 11 bases lying between them. This chain's CDR3 is CASSFGGTPEAFF. CDR3 coding DNA: TGTGCCAGCAGTTTTGGGGGGACCCCTGAAGCTTTCTTT.

The genes are TRBV5-1 and TRBJ2-2, with 8 nucleotides matching TRBD1. Germline CDR1 reads SGHRS; CDR2 reads YFSETQ. V gave up 0 bases and J gave up 1 base; unmatched junction bases: 5. The CDR3 has 17 residues. The chain's CDR3 is CASSLVPGTGNTGELFF. DNA of the CDR3: TGCGCCAGCAGCTTGGTGCCCGGGACAGGGAACACCGGGGAGCTGTTTTTT.

V gene TRBV9 combines with J gene TRBJ2-1; possibly TRBD2 for D (6 bases). CDR1 and CDR2 (germline): SGDLS, YYNGEE. CDR3 length equals 15 residues. The V and J ends lost 0 bases and 8 bases respectively, with 15 bases between them. The CDR3 nucleotides read TGTGCCAGCAGCGTAGCTACGGGCGGGGCCGATGAGCAGTTCTTC. This encodes CASSVATGGADEQFF.

V is TRBV2 and J is TRBJ2-7, with 7 bases identical to TRBD1. This CDR3 has 14 residues. The junction had 8 bases not matched to a gene; V was cut back by 4 bases and J by 5 bases. In germline, CDR1 is SNHLY, CDR2 FYNNEI. As DNA, the CDR3 is TGTGCCAGCAGTGGGGGACAGCCGGGCCACGAGCAGTACTTC. Residues: CASSGGQPGHEQYF.

The rearrangement joins TRBV6-1 to TRBJ1-2; 10 nucleotides agree with TRBD1. V was pared by 3 bases and J by 4 bases, with 2 bases of the junction left unmatched. The CDR3 spans 14 residues. CDR1 MNHNS and CDR2 SASEGT come from the germline V gene. As DNA, the CDR3 is TGTGCCAGCAGTGACGGACAGGGGGTCTATGGCTACACCTTC. Its translation is CASSDGQGVYGYTF.

The CDR3 DNA sequence: TGTGCCAGCAGCATAACAGGGACCTCCTCGGGCTACACCTTC. It is translated as CASSITGTSSGYTF. The chain combines TRBV3-1 (or the pseudogene TRBV3-2) with TRBJ1-2, with D perhaps matching TRBD1 (6 bases). CDR1 LGHDT and CDR2 YNNKEL come from the germline V gene (reference sequence). The CDR3 runs to 14 residues. V was pared by 5 bases and J by 8 bases, with 18 bases between.

This chain connects TRBV3-1 (or the pseudogene TRBV3-2) to TRBJ1-1, with TRBD1 identical over 9 bases. V lost 4 bases and J lost 4; bases outside the gene matches: 4. Germline V gives CDR1 LGHDT, CDR2 YNNKEL (reference sequence). The CDR3 is 14 residues long. The CDR3 reads CASSPTDRGTEAFF. CDR3 nucleotides: TGTGCCAGCAGCCCCACGGACAGGGGCACTGAAGCTTTCTTT.

The rearrangement joins TRBV5-1 to TRBJ2-1; 12 bases are a match to TRBD2. CDR1 is SGHRS and CDR2 is YFSETQ in the germline V gene. V shed 3 bases and J 8 bases; nucleotides not matched to a gene: 6. The CDR3 extends over 15 amino acids. CDR3 residues: CASSSLAGGPDEQFF. The CDR3 DNA reads as TGCGCCAGCAGCTCTCTAGCGGGGGGGCCGGATGAGCAGTTCTTC.

The chain is built from TRBV18 and TRBJ1-3; D may be TRBD1 (6 bases). This CDR3 has 14 amino acids. The germline V gene encodes CDR1 KGHSH and CDR2 LQKENI. Trimming cost V 5 bases and J 2 bases, with 10 bases left between them. CDR3 sequence: CASSSEGAGNTIYF. DNA of the CDR3: TGTGCCAGCTCATCTGAGGGGGCTGGAAACACCATATATTTT.

V usage is TRBV5-4 and J usage is TRBJ2-7, with TRBD2 matching over 8 bases. In germline, CDR1 is SGHNT, CDR2 YYREEE (reference sequence). With 5 bases clipped from V and 6 bases from J, the junction kept 10 bases outside the gene matches. This CDR3 spans 14 amino acids. Written as DNA, the CDR3 is TGTGCCAGCAGGCCGGGGGGGGGTCTGTCCGAGCAGTACTTC. As protein: CASRPGGGLSEQYF.

J is TRBJ1-2 and V is TRBV7-2; weak D call: TRBD1 (6 bases). The V end lost 5 bases, the J end lost 7 bases, and 20 bases lay between the germline ends. Germline V gene lookup returns CDR1 SGHTA and CDR2 FQGNSA. CDR3 size: 15 residues. The CDR3 here is CASSPHGGGQLGYTF. The DNA of the CDR3 is TGTGCCAGCAGCCCGCACGGGGGGGGACAACTTGGCTACACCTTC.